The entry below describes one T cell receptor (beta chain). Its antigen remains unidentified. The data derive from a study of T cell responses to AZD1222 COVID-19 vaccine. Repertoires were generated with immunoSEQ multiplex PCR, while TCRdb's copy carries only in-frame clones and drops some. The table shows 70,000 or so clones, with 88% occurring only once. Study results and caveats: Targets within unmutated variant regions were reportedly found for nearly half of spike-specific TCRs. CD4 TCRs associated with vaccination spanned spike, dominating at 160-218 and 743-854. Seropositive AZD1222 recipients at baseline numbered only 6 or 7. White British donors predominated, females outnumbered males, and clonal diversity was possibly underestimated.

The source material was peripheral blood, sampled on day 0 of AZD1222 vaccination. The TCR originated in an adult in good health.

The DNA of the CDR3 is TGCAGCGTCGCGAGGGATGGTAACTATGGCTACACCTTC. It encodes CSVARDGNYGYTF. The chain is built from TRBV29-1 and TRBJ1-2; the D is unclear. There are 13 residues in the CDR3. Trimming took off 6 bases at V and 1 base at J, with 12 bases between the two ends. In germline, CDR1 is SQVTM, CDR2 ANQGSEA.